What follows is one T cell receptor beta chain and its context. Its antigen is still unknown. No much larger clonotype is one base removed from it; base qualities were not supplied. Libraries were made using the immunoSEQ multiplex PCR assay. TCRdb obtained this table from immuneACCESS and retained in-frame rearrangements with V and J assigned. These tables miss some clones; where compared with another copy, unresolved V genes account for less than half of the shortfall, and the remainder is unexplained. Counted in this sample were 110,000 to 150,000 clones; 92% of them appeared once. The top ten constitute 11% of the sample. This record belongs to a study of control samples from healthy donors and cancer patients (dated by TCRdb to the early 2020s). V gives up 3 bases and J gives up 4 bases, and the segment between their germline ends measures 7 bases. Sequences LGHNT (CDR1) and FRNRAP (CDR2) are obtained from the germline V gene. From cysteine to phenylalanine, the CDR3 is 13 amino acids long. The retained sequence is limited to the CDR3, 39 bases, with the frame set at the first base.

Sequenced: blood. Recombination linked TRBV12-5 to TRBJ1-5; TRBD1 is perhaps the D gene, given 5 matching bases. This sequence originates from a man under 40 in good health. The CDR3 protein: CASGLDSNQPQHF. DNA sequence: TGTGCTAGTGGTTTAGACAGTAATCAGCCCCAGCATTTT.